This entry lists 32 T cell receptor beta chains sequenced from one sample in a study of regulatory T cells in long-lasting Graves disease. As for time point: newly diagnosed GD, antithyroid drugs for less than 3 months. With RNA extracted from PBMCs as input, the TCR library was made. Building of the TCR beta libraries involved iRepertoire HTBI primers and Arm-PCR of CDR3 regions. TCRdb re-derived calls from the multiplex PCR reads in MiXCR, one entry per CDR3 protein. The data contain a few hundred thousand distinct CDR3 sequences, 10% to 15% of them singletons. The sample was also reused in another study, on T cells in Graves' hyperthyroidism and ophthalmopathy.

This material consisted of peripheral blood mononuclear cells (PBMCs), taken at new diagnosis, from a patient treated with antithyroid drugs. Source of these receptors: a woman aged 18-29 years with Graves disease.

Ten or more counts support this clonotype. The V call is TRBV2, the J call TRBJ1-3; the match to TRBD1 covers 7 bases. In germline, CDR1 is SNHLY, CDR2 FYNNEI. J was trimmed by 2 bases and V by 6 bases; bases with no gene match: 4. This CDR3 is built from 14 residues. The CDR3: CASSLTGPGNTIYF. The CDR3 nucleotides are TGTGCCAGCAGCTTGACAGGGCCTGGAAACACCATATATTTT.

This clonotype was picked up many times. V usage is TRBV2 and J usage is TRBJ1-2; tentative D call: TRBD1 (5 bases). The germline CDR1 and CDR2 sequences are SNHLY and FYNNEI. Between the trimmed V and J ends, which lost 8 bases and 4 bases, there was a span of 14 bases. The CDR3 spans 13 residues. CDR3 loop: CASRFDSPYGYTF. Written as DNA, the CDR3 is TGTGCCAGCCGTTTTGACAGTCCCTATGGCTACACCTTC.

V and J are TRBV10-3 and TRBJ2-3, with D possibly called TRBD1 or TRBD2 (5 bases each). V shed 4 bases and J shed 1 base, with 18 bases lying between them. Germline CDR1 and CDR2: ENHRY and SYGVKD. This CDR3 region has 17 residues. CDR3 in amino acids: CAISGDLVSRGTDTQYF. Written as DNA, the CDR3 is TGTGCCATCAGTGGGGACCTAGTATCCCGTGGCACAGATACGCAGTATTTT.

As to this clonotype: A much more abundant neighbour one base away suggests this may be a read error. This chain connects TRBV6-2 or TRBV6-3 to TRBJ2-2; weak D call: TRBD2 (6 bases). Trimming took off 2 bases at V and 0 bases at J, with 19 bases between the two ends. The CDR3 is made up of 19 amino acids. Germline values: CDR1 MNHEY, CDR2 SVGEGT. Here the CDR3 reads CASSYTSGGKDPNTGELFF. The CDR3 nucleotides are TGTGCCAGCAGTTACACCTCAGGCGGGAAGGATCCGAACACCGGGGAGCTGTTTTTT.

Points on this clonotype: A much larger clone is a single base away; this may be a read error. The chain carries TRBV6-1 and TRBJ1-1; a possible D gene is TRBD1 (6 bases). This CDR3 has 14 amino acids. Germline CDR1 and CDR2: MNHNS and SASEGT. CDR3 sequence: CASIEQGRNTEASF. Here the CDR3 DNA reads TGTGCCAGCATTGAGCAGGGGAGGAACACTGAAGCTTCCTTT.

This clonotype was observed a few times. The V call is TRBV27, the J call TRBJ1-4, with D perhaps TRBD1 (6 bases). Germline CDR1 MNHEY, CDR2 SMNVEV (reference sequence). The CDR3 is made up of 16 amino acids. The ends were cut back, 6 bases at V and 0 bases at J, with 14 bases in the middle. The CDR3 loop reads CASRGRTASTNEKLFF. CDR3 sequence (DNA): TGTGCCAGCAGGGGCCGGACAGCTTCAACTAATGAAAAACTGTTTTTT.

V is TRBV29-1 and J is TRBJ2-3; D perhaps matches TRBD2 (6 bases). With 3 bases removed from V and 0 bases from J, the gap between germline ends came to 7 bases. This CDR3 contains 13 residues. Germline V gene lookup returns CDR1 SQVTM and CDR2 ANQGSEA. CDR3 nucleotides: TGCAGCGTTGAGGAGGGGAGCACAGATACGCAGTATTTT. As protein: CSVEEGSTDTQYF.

This clonotype was recorded many times. V gene TRBV11-1 combines with J gene TRBJ2-5; D ambiguous. V lost 2 bases to trimming and J lost 1 base, with 8 bases between them. The germline CDR1 and CDR2 sequences are SGHAT and FQDESV (reference sequence). This CDR3 spans 14 amino acids. The CDR3 spells CASSLTASQETQYF. CDR3 nucleotide sequence: TGTGCCAGCAGCTTAACAGCTTCCCAAGAGACCCAGTACTTC.

This chain links TRBV12-3 or TRBV12-4 with TRBJ2-1; the match to TRBD2 covers 9 bases. Germline trimming cut 1 base from V and 5 bases from J; bases unmatched to any gene: 9. The CDR3 contains 17 residues. The CDR3 loop reads CASSLGLTGGGDNEQFF. The CDR3 bases are TGTGCCAGCAGTTTAGGACTGACTGGCGGGGGGGACAATGAGCAGTTCTTC.

This clonotype was recorded many times. The chain couples TRBV20-1 to TRBJ2-3; 9 bases map to TRBD2. Germline V gene data show CDR1 as DFQATT and CDR2 as SNEGSKA (reference sequence). The V and J ends lost 5 bases and 0 bases, in that order; junction bases with no gene match: 6. CDR3 size: 15 residues. DNA of the CDR3: TGCAGTGCTCTGAATAGCGGGGGAAGCACAGATACGCAGTATTTT. It codes for CSALNSGGSTDTQYF.

The chain couples TRBV18 to TRBJ2-1, with D perhaps TRBD2 (5 bases). This CDR3 is 17 amino acids long. V shed 4 bases and J shed 0 bases, with 16 bases lying between them. Germline values: CDR1 KGHSH, CDR2 LQKENI. CDR3 residues: CASSLRSPAGSYNEQFF. The CDR3 coding sequence is TGTGCCAGCTCACTACGGAGCCCTGCGGGCTCCTACAATGAGCAGTTCTTC.

In its sample, this clonotype was seen many times. The chain couples TRBV18 to TRBJ2-5; possible D gene TRBD2, 6 bases. This CDR3 is built from 16 residues. The V gene's germline CDR1 is KGHSH and CDR2 LQKENI. Deletions cut 3 bases from V and 7 bases from J, with 21 bases between. The CDR3 here is CASSPSPDADGGTQYF. As DNA, the CDR3 is TGTGCCAGCTCACCCAGCCCGGACGCCGACGGGGGGACCCAGTACTTC.

There are many counts of this clonotype. The rearrangement uses TRBV10-3 and TRBJ2-2; TRBD1 aligns across 7 bases. The junction had 6 bases not matched to a gene; V was cut back by 8 bases and J by 3 bases. Per the germline V gene, CDR1 is ENHRY and CDR2 is SYGVKD. This CDR3 comprises 14 residues. The CDR3 DNA is TGTGCCATCGGGGCCGACAGGGACACCGGGGAGCTGTTTTTT. This codes for CAIGADRDTGELFF.

The V gene is TRBV20-1, the J gene TRBJ2-6; D not resolved. This CDR3 is 17 amino acids long. V was cut by 0 bases and J by 0 bases, with 12 bases left in between. Germline loops: CDR1 DFQATT, CDR2 SNEGSKA (reference sequence). CDR3 sequence (DNA): TGCAGTGCTAGAGATGCCCCTCAACGCTCTGGGGCCAACGTCCTGACTTTC. Translating gives CSARDAPQRSGANVLTF.

This clonotype appeared a few times. The chain joins TRBV20-1 to TRBJ2-1; the D gene is possibly TRBD2 (5 bases). CDR1 is DFQATT and CDR2 is SNEGSKA in the germline V gene (reference sequence). With 5 bases removed from V and 5 bases from J, the gap between germline ends came to 19 bases. The CDR3 length is 15 residues. CDR3 nucleotide sequence: TGCAGTGCTGGCCATGAGGGATACGTGGACAATGAGCAGTTCTTC. This codes for CSAGHEGYVDNEQFF.

This clonotype was seen repeatedly, ten times or more. The chain recombines TRBV9 with TRBJ2-1; perhaps TRBD2 as D (5 bases). V lost 3 bases to trimming and J lost 5 bases, with 12 bases between them. There are 14 residues in the CDR3. The germline V gene has CDR1 SGDLS and CDR2 YYNGEE. In nucleotides, the CDR3 is TGTGCCAGCAGCGCCGGAGGAGGCAACAATGAGCAGTTCTTC. Protein product: CASSAGGGNNEQFF. Full variable domain (missing parts from reference TRBV9 and TRBJ2-1): DSGVTQTPKHLITATGQRVTLRCSPRSGDLSVYWYQQSLDQGLQFLIQYYNGEERAKGNILERFSAQQFPDLHSELNLSSLELGDSALYFCASSAGGGNNEQFFGPGTRLTVL.

The table lists this clonotype with many counts. V gene TRBV7-2 combines with J gene TRBJ1-5, with D hard to call. CDR1 and CDR2 from the germline V gene are SGHTA and FQGNSA. This CDR3 region has 16 residues. Trimming cost V 7 bases and J 4 bases, with 20 bases left between them. This CDR3 is CASNPRGMEGNQPQHF. The DNA of the CDR3 is TGTGCCAGCAACCCGAGAGGGATGGAGGGAAATCAGCCCCAGCATTTT.

This clonotype was counted only a few times. The gene calls are TRBV9 and TRBJ2-1, with unresolved D. This CDR3 is built from 15 residues. Trimming took 0 bases from V and 3 from J, leaving 10 bases between them. Germline lookup yields CDR1 SGDLS and CDR2 YYNGEE. CDR3 DNA sequence: TGTGCCAGCAGCGTAGCGGCTCACCTCTACAATGAGCAGTTCTTC. It is translated as CASSVAAHLYNEQFF.

This clonotype came up a few times. The chain is built from TRBV15 and TRBJ1-4; TRBD1 aligns across 8 bases. CDR3 length: 15 residues. V was pared by 0 bases and J by 8 bases, with 5 bases of the junction left unmatched. CDR1 is LNHNV and CDR2 is YYDKDF in the germline V gene (reference sequence). The CDR3 here is CATSRDRGLWEKLFF. CDR3 DNA: TGTGCCACCAGCAGAGACAGGGGGCTTTGGGAAAAACTGTTTTTT. The full variable domain, completed using reference TRBV15 and TRBJ1-4, is DAMVIQNPRYQVTQFGKPVTLSCSQTLNHNVMYWYQQKSSQAPKLLFHYYDKDFNNEADTPDNFQSRRPNTSFCFLDIRSPGLGDTAMYLCATSRDRGLWEKLFFGSGTQLSVL.

The chain links TRBV10-3 to TRBJ2-2; D not resolved. The CDR3 has 12 amino acids. The germline V and J ends were trimmed by 0 bases and 7 bases, with 3 bases remaining between them. CDR1 is ENHRY and CDR2 is SYGVKD in the germline V gene. CDR3 residues: CAISESFGELFF. The CDR3 bases are TGTGCCATCAGTGAGTCCTTCGGGGAGCTGTTTTTT.

This clonotype occurred many times. The V and J genes are TRBV7-9 and TRBJ1-1, with D unresolved. Trimming pared 1 base from V and 1 base from J, leaving 4 bases between. This CDR3 has 13 amino acids. CDR1 is SEHNR, CDR2 FQNEAQ, per germline (reference sequence). The CDR3 DNA follows: TGTGCCAGCAGCTTAGTGGGGAACACTGAAGCTTTCTTT. Protein product: CASSLVGNTEAFF. Full variable domain (remainder filled in from reference TRBV7-9 and TRBJ1-1): DTGVSQNPRHKITKRGQNVTFRCDPISEHNRLYWYRQTLGQGPEFLTYFQNEAQLEKSRLLSDRFSAERPKGSFSTLEIQRTEQGDSAMYLCASSLVGNTEAFFGQGTRLTVV.

This clonotype was found many times. The CDR3 loop reads CASSGTDYNEQFF. CDR3 nucleotide sequence: TGTGCCAGCAGCGGGACAGACTACAATGAGCAGTTCTTC. The gene calls are TRBV11-2 and TRBJ2-1; 7 bases map to TRBD1. V dropped 5 bases and J dropped 3; count of bases not matched to a gene: 1. CDR1 is SGHAT, CDR2 FQNNGV, per germline. The CDR3 sequence is 13 residues long.

Worth noting for this clonotype: A read error may be the cause here, since a much bigger clone is one base away. The chain joins TRBV6-2 or TRBV6-3 to TRBJ2-1, with 7 bases identical to TRBD1. The CDR3 is 14 residues long. The germline V gene has CDR1 MNHEY and CDR2 SVGEGT. For the CDR3, the DNA is TGTGCCAGCGACCAGGGGGTTCCCAACAATGAGCGGTTCTTC. Its translation is CASDQGVPNNERFF.

This clonotype was observed many times. This sequence joins TRBV28 and TRBJ2-5; maybe TRBD2 (7 bases). The germline V gene has CDR1 MDHEN and CDR2 SYDVKM. Deletions cut 1 base from V and 4 bases from J, with 19 bases between. CDR3 size: 17 residues. CDR3 sequence reads: CASSLSGGLVIGETQYF. For the CDR3, the DNA is TGTGCCAGCAGTTTATCGGGGGGCCTAGTGATCGGAGAGACCCAGTACTTC.

This clonotype was seen repeatedly, ten times or more. V usage is TRBV24-1 and J usage is TRBJ2-1; 9 positions match TRBD1. The CDR3 is made up of 16 amino acids. The V segment lost 1 base and the J segment 3 bases; nucleotides outside the gene matches: 3. In germline, CDR1 is KGHDR, CDR2 SFDVKD. The CDR3 DNA reads TGTGCCACCAGTGATTTATCGGGACAGGGCTACAATGAGCAGTTCTTC. Translation gives CATSDLSGQGYNEQFF.

This clonotype came up a few times. The J gene is TRBJ1-3, the V gene TRBV20-1; 7 bases match TRBD1. V shed 4 bases and J 3 bases; nucleotides not matched to a gene: 9. This CDR3 comprises 15 residues. The germline gives CDR1 DFQATT, CDR2 SNEGSKA (reference sequence). DNA for the CDR3: TGCAGTGCTATCGGACAGGCCCTACATGGAAACACCATATATTTT. Protein: CSAIGQALHGNTIYF.

This clonotype was seen a handful of times. The chain carries TRBV7-2 and TRBJ2-7; D is unresolved. The CDR3 runs 13 residues. Germline V gene data show CDR1 as SGHTA and CDR2 as FQGNSA. The V and J ends lost 3 bases and 6 bases respectively, with 12 bases between them. The CDR3 DNA reads TGTGCCAGCAGCTTGAGACCGGAGCGCGAGCAGTACGTC. Translating it yields CASSLRPEREQYV.

This clonotype was seen many times. The rearrangement uses TRBV6-2 or TRBV6-3 and TRBJ2-7, with D perhaps matching TRBD1 (6 bases). Germline loops: CDR1 MNHEY, CDR2 SVGEGT. The CDR3 totals 17 residues. Trimming took 2 bases from V and 3 from J, leaving 20 bases between them. CDR3 nucleotide sequence: TGTGCCAGCAGTTACGAAAGGTTCAGGACAGCCCTCTACGAGCAGTACTTC. The encoded protein is CASSYERFRTALYEQYF.

Concerning this clonotype itself: A much larger clone sits a single nucleotide away, making a read error possible. The chain is built from TRBV20-1 and TRBJ2-1; 10 positions agree with TRBD2. The CDR3 length is 16 residues. Germline lookup yields CDR1 DFQATT and CDR2 SNEGSKA (reference sequence). The junction had 12 bases not matched to a gene; V was cut back by 0 bases and J by 10 bases. CDR3 nucleotides: TGCAGTGCTAGAGACCTAGCGGGAGAGGGGTTAAACGAGCAGTTCTTC. This codes for CSARDLAGEGLNEQFF.

The chain joins TRBV5-4 to TRBJ2-1; TRBD2 matches at 10 bases. J was trimmed by 3 bases and V by 0 bases; bases with no gene match: 3. The germline CDR1 and CDR2 sequences are SGHNT and YYREEE (reference sequence). CDR3 size: 16 residues. In DNA form, the CDR3 reads TGTGCCAGCAGCTTGGTGGGGACTAGCGACTACAATGAGCAGTTCTTC. This gives the protein CASSLVGTSDYNEQFF.

The J gene is TRBJ2-2, the V gene TRBV7-3; no clear D. Germline values: CDR1 SGHTA, CDR2 FQGTGA. The CDR3 has 12 residues. The V end lost 3 bases, the J end lost 4 bases, and 3 bases lay between the germline ends. This CDR3 is CASSFPTGELFF. In DNA, the CDR3 is TGTGCCAGCAGCTTCCCCACCGGGGAGCTGTTTTTT. Using reference TRBV7-3 and TRBJ2-2 for the parts outside the CDR3, the full variable domain is GAGVSQTPSNKVTEKGKYVELRCDPISGHTALYWYRQSLGQGPEFLIYFQGTGAADDSGLPNDRFFAVRPEGSVSTLKIQRTERGDSAVYLCASSFPTGELFFGEGSRLTVL.

The gene calls are TRBV19 and TRBJ2-1; maybe TRBD2 (6 bases). The germline V gene has CDR1 LNHDA and CDR2 SQIVND (reference sequence). Trimming removed 3 bases at V and 0 bases at J, with 6 bases between. This CDR3 comprises 14 residues. Here the CDR3 DNA reads TGTGCCAGTAGTATGGGGGGCTCCTACAATGAGCAGTTCTTC. Translated, it gives CASSMGGSYNEQFF.